This TCR beta chain appears in the sequencing data of a study of identical twins. Whole-study results and caveats: Models came in too low on out-of-frame TCR alpha sharing in monozygotic twins. The study reached conclusions through statistical analysis that was cross-sectional, not following the same donors.

As regards this clonotype: Its specificity is not known.

This CDR3 spans 11 amino acids. V lost 6 bases to trimming and J lost 10 bases; unmatched junction nucleotides: 2. The germline gives CDR1 ENHRY, CDR2 SYGVKD. One entry per CDR3 protein results from TCRdb running MiXCR on the 5' RACE reads. The repertoire holds approximately 690,000 distinct CDR3 sequences, with 6% to 6.5% as singletons. The sequenced material came from naive T cells sorted from blood. The receptor comes from a man aged 18-30 years in good health. The rearrangement links TRBV10-3 to TRBJ2-1; 8 nucleotides align to TRBD2. The CDR3 DNA follows: TGTGCCATCAGAGCGGGAGAGGAGCAGTTCTTC. As protein: CAIRAGEEQFF.